This T cell receptor beta chain was captured by sequencing in a study of radiotherapy plus CTLA-4 blockade in lung cancer. Regarding the study as a whole: Among reported predictors of response, early blood T cell clone dynamics with interferon-beta performed best. Clones derived from tumor TCRs expanded in blood after radiotherapy plus ipilimumab.

Patients with chemo-refractory metastatic non-small-cell lung cancer received focal radiation plus CTLA-4 blockade with ipilimumab. The table came from immunoSEQ multiplex PCR; TCRdb's copy has only in-frame clones and leaves some out. The table includes 40,000 to 60,000 clones, approximately 86% detected once. The germline V gene encodes CDR1 MNHNS and CDR2 SASEGT. CDR3 size: 14 residues. J was trimmed by 4 bases and V by 3 bases; bases with no gene match: 2. The table lists this clone with a count of one. Antigen specificity is unknown. This sample comprised peripheral blood, obtained from a patient treated with radiotherapy plus ipilimumab. The chain recombines TRBV6-1 with TRBJ2-3; 9 bases line up with TRBD2. This TCR derives from a human donor with non-small cell lung cancer that progressed on radiotherapy plus ipilimumab. Some clones in this sample may be carry-over from other donors' samples. CDR3 coding DNA: TGTGCCAGCAGTGAGGGACTAGCAGCAGATACGCAGTATTTT. It specifies CASSEGLAADTQYF.